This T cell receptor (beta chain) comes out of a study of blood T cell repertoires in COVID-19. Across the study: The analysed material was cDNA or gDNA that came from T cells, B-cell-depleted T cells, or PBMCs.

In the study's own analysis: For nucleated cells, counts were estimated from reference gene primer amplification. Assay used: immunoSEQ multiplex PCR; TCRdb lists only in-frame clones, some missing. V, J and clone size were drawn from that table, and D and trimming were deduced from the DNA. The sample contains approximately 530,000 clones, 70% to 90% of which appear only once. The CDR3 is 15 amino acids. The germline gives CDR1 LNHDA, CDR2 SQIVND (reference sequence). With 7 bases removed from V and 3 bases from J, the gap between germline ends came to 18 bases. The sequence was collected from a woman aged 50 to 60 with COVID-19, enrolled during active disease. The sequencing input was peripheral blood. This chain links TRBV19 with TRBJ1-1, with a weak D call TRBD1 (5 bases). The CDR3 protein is CASMGQGGRYTEAFF. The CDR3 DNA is TGTGCCAGTATGGGGCAGGGAGGGAGGTACACTGAAGCTTTCTTT.